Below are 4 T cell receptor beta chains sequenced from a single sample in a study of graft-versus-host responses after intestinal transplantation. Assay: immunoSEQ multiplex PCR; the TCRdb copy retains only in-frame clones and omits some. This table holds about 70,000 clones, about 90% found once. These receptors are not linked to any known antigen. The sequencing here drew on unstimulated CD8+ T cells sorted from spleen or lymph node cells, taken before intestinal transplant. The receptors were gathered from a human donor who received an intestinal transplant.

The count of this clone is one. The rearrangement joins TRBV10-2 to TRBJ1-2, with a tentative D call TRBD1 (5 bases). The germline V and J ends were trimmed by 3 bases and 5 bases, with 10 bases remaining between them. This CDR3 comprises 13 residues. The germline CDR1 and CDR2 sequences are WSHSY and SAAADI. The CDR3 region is CASSDGGSYGYTF. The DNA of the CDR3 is TGCGCCAGCAGTGACGGGGGGTCATATGGCTACACCTTC.

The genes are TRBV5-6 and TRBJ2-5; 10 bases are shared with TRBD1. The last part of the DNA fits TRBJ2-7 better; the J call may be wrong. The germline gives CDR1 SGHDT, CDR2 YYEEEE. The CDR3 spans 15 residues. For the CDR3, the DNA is TGTGCCAGCAGCCACCGGGACAGGGGTCTCCACGAGCAGTACTTC. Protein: CASSHRDRGLHEQYF.

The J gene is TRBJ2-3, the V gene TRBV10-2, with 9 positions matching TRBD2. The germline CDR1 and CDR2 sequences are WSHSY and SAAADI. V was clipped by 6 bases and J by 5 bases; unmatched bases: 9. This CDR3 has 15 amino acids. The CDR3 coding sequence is TGCGCCAGCAGCCCTACGCGGGGGGGCCAAGATACGCAGTATTTT. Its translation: CASSPTRGGQDTQYF.

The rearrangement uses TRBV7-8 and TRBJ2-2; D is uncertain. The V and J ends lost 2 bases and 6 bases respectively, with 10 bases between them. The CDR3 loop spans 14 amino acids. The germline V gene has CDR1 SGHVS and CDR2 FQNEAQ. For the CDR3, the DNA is TGTGCCAGCAGCTTAATTGGCCAGTCCGGGGAGCTGTTTTTT. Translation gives CASSLIGQSGELFF. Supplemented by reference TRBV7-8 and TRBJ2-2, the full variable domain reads GAGVSQSPRYKVAKRGQDVALRCDPISGHVSLFWYQQALGQGPEFLTYFQNEAQLDKSGLPSDRFFAERPEGSVSTLKIQRTQQEDSAVYLCASSLIGQSGELFFGEGSRLTVL.